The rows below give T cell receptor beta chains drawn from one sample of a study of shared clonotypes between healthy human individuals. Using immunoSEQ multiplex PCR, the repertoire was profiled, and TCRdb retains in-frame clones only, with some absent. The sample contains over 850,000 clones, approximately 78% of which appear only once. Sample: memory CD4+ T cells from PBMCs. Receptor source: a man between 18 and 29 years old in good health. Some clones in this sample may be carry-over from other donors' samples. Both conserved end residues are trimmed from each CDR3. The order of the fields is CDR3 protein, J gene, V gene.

ASSQVGLAGSYEQY,TRBJ2-7,TRBV4-2
ASSPLTGDYT,TRBJ1-2,TRBV18
ASSPRGRGYGYT,TRBJ1-2,TRBV18
ASSLSAGSNSPLH,TRBJ1-6,TRBV27
ASSAKYTGNQETQY,TRBJ2-5,TRBV9
ASSRGQGSGANVLT,TRBJ2-6,TRBV4-3
ASSLVFDSSGGTQY,TRBJ2-5,TRBV7-9
ASSIRKTNTGELF,TRBJ2-2,TRBV19
ASSHRDRGPGEQY,TRBJ2-7,TRBV2
ASSLESGYT,TRBJ1-2,TRBV5-8
ASSSPGAYEQY,TRBJ2-7,TRBV7-9
ASSWDRASYNEQF,TRBJ2-1,TRBV7-3
ASSLGRRAASYNEQF,TRBJ2-1,TRBV13
ASSEGGFSYEQY,TRBJ2-7,TRBV14
ASSQDRYYGYT,TRBJ1-2,TRBV7-2
ASSEATSDYGYT,TRBJ1-2,TRBV2
SVEDPDRSTEAF,TRBJ1-1,TRBV29-1
ASSFRTGRTGELF,TRBJ2-2,TRBV5-8
ASSFWEDTGELF,TRBJ2-2,TRBV28
ASSLSGTGGLDEQF,TRBJ2-1,TRBV5-1
ASSSLLAGDRNEQF,TRBJ2-1,TRBV7-2
AWSGGSASTDTQY,TRBJ2-3,TRBV30
ASSFMGYNSPLH,TRBJ1-6,TRBV27
ASSLGLAGGYNEQF,TRBJ2-1,TRBV13
ASSGGTGASNQPQH,TRBJ1-5,TRBV9
ASSYVLSEQY,TRBJ2-7,TRBV6-6
ASSQTGGSTEAF,TRBJ1-1,TRBV7-3
ASSQDWDRAPYEQY,TRBJ2-7,TRBV4-3
ASSVMGQGELETQY,TRBJ2-5,TRBV9
ASSKDGLAGGEQY,TRBJ2-7,TRBV2
ASSMAGAGNTIY,TRBJ1-3,TRBV19
ASSLLMGGRQAEAF,TRBJ1-1,TRBV28
ASSFSHRNTEAF,TRBJ1-1,TRBV7-2
ASRATGWEKLF,TRBJ1-4,TRBV6-5
ASSPAGGIKTSYNEQF,TRBJ2-1,TRBV11-2
ATSRGGDRAGNTIY,TRBJ1-3,TRBV15
SVGRSGANEKLF,TRBJ1-4,TRBV29-1
ASSPDRNTGELF,TRBJ2-2,TRBV7-9
ASSPLPYEQY,TRBJ2-7,TRBV28
ASSPDRVPYNEQF,TRBJ2-1,TRBV5-6
ASSVVSGGGADTQY,TRBJ2-3,TRBV9
ASSLESSGYT,TRBJ1-2,TRBV5-1
ASSDRSGGTDGYT,TRBJ1-2,TRBV2
ASSQDLQGSYEQY,-,TRBV4-3
ASSFRGPMNTEAF,TRBJ1-1,TRBV5-1